This T cell receptor (beta chain) was found in a study of T cell responses to AZD1222 COVID-19 vaccine. Study-wide results and limits: Close to half of spike-specific TCRs reportedly recognize unmutated variant regions. In all cases, repertoires were sampled only after the peak T cell response. Recipients of two AZD1222 doses showed rising Spike-specific TCR breadth and depth.

Concerning this clone: The antigen is unknown.

The method was immunoSEQ multiplex PCR; TCRdb's version includes in-frame clones alone and lacks a portion of them. The sample yields 140,000 to 150,000 clones, 85% to 95% seen once. With 1 base removed from V and 7 bases from J, the gap between germline ends came to 8 bases. The CDR3 spans 13 residues. Germline V gives CDR1 SGHVS, CDR2 FQNEAQ. This clonotype was obtained from an adult who had recovered from COVID-19. The sequencing used peripheral blood, collected after recovery from COVID-19. The rearrangement links TRBV7-8 to TRBJ2-1; D uncertain. The CDR3 DNA reads TGTGCCAGCAGCTTAGGGGCTGGGAATGAGCAGTTCTTC. Amino acids: CASSLGAGNEQFF.